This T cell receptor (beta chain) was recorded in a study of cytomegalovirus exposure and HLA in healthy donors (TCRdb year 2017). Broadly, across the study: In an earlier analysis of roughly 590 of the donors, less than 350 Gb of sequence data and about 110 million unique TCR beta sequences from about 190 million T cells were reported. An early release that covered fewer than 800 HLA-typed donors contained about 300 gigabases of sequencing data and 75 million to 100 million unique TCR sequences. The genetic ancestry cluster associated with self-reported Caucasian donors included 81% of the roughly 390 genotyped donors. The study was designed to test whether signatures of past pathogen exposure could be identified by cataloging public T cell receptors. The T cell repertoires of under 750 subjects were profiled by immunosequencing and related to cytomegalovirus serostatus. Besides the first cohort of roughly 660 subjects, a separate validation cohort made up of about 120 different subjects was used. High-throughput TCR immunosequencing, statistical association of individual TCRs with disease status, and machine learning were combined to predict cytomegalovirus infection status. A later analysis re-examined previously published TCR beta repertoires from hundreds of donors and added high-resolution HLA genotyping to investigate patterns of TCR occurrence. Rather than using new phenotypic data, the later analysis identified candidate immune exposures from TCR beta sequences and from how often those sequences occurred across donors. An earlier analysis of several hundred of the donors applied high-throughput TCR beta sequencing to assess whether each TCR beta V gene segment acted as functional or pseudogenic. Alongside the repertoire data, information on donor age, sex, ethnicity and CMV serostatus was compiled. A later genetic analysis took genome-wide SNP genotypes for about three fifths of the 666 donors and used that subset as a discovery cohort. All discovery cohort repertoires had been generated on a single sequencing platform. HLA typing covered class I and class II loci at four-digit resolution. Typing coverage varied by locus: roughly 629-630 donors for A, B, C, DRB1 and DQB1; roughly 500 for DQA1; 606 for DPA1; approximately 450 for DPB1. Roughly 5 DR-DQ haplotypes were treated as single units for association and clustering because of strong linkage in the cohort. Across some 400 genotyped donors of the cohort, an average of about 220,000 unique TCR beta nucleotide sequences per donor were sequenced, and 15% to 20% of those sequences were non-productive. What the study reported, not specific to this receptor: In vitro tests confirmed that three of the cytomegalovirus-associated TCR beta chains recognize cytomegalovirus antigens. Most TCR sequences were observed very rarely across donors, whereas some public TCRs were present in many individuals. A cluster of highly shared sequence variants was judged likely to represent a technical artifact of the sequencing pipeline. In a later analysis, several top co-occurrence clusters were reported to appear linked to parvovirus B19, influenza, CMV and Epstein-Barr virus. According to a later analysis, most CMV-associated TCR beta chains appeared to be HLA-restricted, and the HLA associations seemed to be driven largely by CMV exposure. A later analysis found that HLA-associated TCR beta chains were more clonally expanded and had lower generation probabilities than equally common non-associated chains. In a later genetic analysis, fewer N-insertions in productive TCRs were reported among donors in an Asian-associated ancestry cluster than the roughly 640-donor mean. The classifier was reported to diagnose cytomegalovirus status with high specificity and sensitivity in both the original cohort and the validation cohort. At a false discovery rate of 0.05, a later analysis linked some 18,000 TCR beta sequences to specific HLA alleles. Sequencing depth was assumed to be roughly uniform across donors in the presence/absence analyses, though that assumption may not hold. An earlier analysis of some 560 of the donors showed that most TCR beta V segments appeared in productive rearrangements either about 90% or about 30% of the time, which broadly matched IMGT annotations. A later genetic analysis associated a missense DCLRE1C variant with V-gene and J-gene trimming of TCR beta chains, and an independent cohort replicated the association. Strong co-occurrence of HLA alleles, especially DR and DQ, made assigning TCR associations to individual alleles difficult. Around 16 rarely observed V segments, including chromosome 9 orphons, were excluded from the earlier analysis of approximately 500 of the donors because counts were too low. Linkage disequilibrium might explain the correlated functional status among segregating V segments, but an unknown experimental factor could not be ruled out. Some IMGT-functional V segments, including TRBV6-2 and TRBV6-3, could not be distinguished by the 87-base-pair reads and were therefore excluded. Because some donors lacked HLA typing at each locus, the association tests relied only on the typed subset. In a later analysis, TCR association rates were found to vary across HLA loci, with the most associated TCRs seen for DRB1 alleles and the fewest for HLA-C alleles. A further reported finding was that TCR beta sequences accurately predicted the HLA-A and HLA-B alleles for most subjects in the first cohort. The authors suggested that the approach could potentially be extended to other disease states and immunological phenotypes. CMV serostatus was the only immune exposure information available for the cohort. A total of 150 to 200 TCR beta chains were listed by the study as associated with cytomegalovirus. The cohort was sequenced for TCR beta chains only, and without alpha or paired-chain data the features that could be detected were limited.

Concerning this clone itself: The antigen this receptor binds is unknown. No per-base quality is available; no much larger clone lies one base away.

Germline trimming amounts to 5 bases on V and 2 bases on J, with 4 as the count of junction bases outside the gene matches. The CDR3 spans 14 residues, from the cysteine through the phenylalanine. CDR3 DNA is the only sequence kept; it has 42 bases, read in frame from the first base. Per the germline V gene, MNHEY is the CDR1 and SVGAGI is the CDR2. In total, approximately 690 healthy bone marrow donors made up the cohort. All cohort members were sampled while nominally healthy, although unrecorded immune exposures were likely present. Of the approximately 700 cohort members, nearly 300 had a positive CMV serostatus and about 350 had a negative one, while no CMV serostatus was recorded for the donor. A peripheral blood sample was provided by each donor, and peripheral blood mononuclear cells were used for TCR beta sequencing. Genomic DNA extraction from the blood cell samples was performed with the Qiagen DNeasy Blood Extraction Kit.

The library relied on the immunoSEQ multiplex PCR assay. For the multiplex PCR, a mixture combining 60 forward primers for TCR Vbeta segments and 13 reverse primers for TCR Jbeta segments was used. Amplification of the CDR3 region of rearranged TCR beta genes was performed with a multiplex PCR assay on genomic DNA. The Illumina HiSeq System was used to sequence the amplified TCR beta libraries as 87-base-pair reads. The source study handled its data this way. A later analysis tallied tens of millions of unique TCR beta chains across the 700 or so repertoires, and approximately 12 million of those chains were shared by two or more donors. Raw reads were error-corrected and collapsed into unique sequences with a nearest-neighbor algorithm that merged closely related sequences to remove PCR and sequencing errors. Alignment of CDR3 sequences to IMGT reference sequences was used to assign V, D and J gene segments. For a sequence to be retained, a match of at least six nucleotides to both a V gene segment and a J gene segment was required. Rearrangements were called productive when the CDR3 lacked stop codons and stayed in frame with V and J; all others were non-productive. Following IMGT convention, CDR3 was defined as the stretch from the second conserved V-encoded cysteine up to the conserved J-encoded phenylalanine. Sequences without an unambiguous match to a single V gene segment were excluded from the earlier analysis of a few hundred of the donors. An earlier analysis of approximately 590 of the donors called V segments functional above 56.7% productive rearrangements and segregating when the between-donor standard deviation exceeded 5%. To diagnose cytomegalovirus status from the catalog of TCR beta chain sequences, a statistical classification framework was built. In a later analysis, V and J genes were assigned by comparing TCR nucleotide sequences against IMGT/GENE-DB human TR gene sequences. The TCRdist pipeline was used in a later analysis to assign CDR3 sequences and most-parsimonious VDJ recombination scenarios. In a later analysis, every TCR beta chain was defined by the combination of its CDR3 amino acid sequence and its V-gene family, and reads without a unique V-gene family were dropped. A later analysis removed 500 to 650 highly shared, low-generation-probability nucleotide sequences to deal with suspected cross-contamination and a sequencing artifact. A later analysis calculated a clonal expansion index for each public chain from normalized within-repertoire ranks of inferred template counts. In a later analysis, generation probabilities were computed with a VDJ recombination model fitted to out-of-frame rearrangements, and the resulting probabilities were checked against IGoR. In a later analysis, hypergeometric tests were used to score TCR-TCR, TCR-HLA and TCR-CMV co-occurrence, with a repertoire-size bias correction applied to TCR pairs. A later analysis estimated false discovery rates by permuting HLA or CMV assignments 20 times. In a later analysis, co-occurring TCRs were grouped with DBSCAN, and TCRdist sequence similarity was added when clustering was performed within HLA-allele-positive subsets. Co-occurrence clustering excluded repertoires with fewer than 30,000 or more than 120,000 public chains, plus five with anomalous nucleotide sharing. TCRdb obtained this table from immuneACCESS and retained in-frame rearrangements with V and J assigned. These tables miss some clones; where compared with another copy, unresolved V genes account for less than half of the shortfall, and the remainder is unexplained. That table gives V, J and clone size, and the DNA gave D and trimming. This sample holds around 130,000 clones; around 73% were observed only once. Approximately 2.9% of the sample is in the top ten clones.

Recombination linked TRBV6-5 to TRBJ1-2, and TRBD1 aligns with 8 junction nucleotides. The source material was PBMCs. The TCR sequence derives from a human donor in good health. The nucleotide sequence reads TGTGCCAGCAGTGCATCAGGGGGCAACTATGGCTACACCTTC. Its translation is CASSASGGNYGYTF.